This TCR beta chain was obtained from a study of OX40 agonist ivuxolimab in advanced cancers. For the study at large: Recorded diagnoses for dose-escalation patients were hepatocellular carcinoma, melanoma, renal cell or head and neck cancer. Study results and limitations: Which antigen the expanded peripheral T cells recognized is unknown.

TCRdb keeps only in-frame clones here, not all; method: immunoSEQ multiplex PCR. The data show 40,000 to 55,000 clones, with about 89% seen just once and roughly a sixth held by the top ten. CDR3 size: 16 residues. For this clone: Its antigen is undetermined.

This receptor was obtained from an adult with an advanced solid tumor such as melanoma, head and neck, liver or kidney cancer. Sequences were derived from CD4+ or CD8+ T cells sorted from blood, sampled in a trial of the OX40 agonist ivuxolimab. The chain couples TRBV12-2 to TRBJ2-1; the table's D gene call, TRBD2, was not cross checked with the DNA. TRBV12-2 is recorded as a pseudogene. The DNA of the CDR3 is TGTGCAAGTCGCTCCCCCCCGGGACTAAGGTACAATGAGCAGTTCTTC. Translating gives CASRSPPGLRYNEQFF.